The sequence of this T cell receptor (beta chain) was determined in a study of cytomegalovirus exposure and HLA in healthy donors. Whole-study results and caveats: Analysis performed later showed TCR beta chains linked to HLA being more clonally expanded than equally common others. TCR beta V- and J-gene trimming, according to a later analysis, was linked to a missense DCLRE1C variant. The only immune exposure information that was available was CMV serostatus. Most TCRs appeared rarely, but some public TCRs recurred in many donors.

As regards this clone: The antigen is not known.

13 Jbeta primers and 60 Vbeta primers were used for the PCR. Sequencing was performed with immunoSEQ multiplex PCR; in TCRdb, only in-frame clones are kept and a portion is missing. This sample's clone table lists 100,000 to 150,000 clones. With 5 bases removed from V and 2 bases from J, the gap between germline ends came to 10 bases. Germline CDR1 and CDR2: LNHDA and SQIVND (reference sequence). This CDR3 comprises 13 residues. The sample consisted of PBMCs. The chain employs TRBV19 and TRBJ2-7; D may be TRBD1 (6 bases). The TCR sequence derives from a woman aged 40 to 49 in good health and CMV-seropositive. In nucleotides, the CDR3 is TGTGCCAGTAGTCAGGGGTGGCCCTACGAGCAGTACTTC. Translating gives CASSQGWPYEQYF.